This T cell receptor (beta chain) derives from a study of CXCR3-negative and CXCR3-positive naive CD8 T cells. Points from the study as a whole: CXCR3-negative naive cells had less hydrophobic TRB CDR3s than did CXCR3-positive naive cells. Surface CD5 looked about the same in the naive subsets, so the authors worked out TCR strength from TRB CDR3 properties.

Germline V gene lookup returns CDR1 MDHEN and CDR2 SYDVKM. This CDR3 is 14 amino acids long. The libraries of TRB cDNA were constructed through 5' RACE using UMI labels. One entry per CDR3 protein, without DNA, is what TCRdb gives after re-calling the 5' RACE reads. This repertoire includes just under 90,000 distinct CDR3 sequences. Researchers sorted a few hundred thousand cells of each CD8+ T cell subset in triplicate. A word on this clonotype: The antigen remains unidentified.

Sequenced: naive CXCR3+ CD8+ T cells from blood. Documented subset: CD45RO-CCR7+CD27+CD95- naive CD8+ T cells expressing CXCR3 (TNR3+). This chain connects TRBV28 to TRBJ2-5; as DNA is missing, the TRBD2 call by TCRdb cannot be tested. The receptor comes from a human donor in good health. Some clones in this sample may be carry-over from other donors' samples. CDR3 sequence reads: CASRTSGPVETQYF.